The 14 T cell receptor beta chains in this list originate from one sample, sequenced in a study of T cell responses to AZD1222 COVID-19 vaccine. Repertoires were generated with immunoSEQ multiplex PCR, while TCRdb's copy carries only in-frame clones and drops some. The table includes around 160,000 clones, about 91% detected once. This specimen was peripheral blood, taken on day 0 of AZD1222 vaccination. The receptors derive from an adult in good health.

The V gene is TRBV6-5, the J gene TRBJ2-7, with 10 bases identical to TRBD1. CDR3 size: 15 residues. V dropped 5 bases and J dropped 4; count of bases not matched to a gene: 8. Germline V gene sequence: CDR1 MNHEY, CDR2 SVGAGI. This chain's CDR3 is CASSRSGTGAYEQYF. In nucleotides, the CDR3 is TGTGCCAGCAGTAGATCCGGGACAGGGGCTTACGAGCAGTACTTC.

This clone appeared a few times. For the CDR3, the DNA is TGTGCCAGCGCCGGCCCCACAGGGGCCTCCTCTGAGTATAACACCGGGGAGCTGTTTTTT. The encoded protein is CASAGPTGASSEYNTGELFF. This chain links TRBV21-1 with TRBJ2-2; TRBD1, the table's D call, was not compared with the DNA. TRBV21-1 is designated a pseudogene. The CDR3 loop spans 20 amino acids.

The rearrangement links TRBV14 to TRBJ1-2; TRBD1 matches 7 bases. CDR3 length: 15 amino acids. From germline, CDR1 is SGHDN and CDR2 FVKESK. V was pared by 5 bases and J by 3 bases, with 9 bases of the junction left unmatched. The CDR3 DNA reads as TGTGCCAGCAGCGCTAACAGGGGCTCTCACTATGGCTACACCTTC. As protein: CASSANRGSHYGYTF.

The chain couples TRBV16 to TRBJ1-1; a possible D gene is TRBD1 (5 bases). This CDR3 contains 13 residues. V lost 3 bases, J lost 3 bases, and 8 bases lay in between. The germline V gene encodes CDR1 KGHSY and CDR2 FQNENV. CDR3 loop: CASSQPGDTEAFF. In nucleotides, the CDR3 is TGTGCCAGCAGCCAGCCGGGGGACACTGAAGCTTTCTTT.

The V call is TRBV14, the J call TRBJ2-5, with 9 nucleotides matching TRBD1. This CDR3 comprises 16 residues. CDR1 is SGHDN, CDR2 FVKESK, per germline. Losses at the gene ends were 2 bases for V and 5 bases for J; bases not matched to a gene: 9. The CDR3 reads CASSQMGQGIRETQYF. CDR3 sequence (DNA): TGTGCCAGCAGCCAAATGGGACAGGGAATACGCGAGACCCAGTACTTC. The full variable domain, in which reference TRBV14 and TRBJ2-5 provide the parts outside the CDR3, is EAGVTQFPSHSVIEKGQTVTLRCDPISGHDNLYWYRRVMGKEIKFLLHFVKESKQDESGMPNNRFLAERTGGTYSTLKVQPAELEDSGVYFCASSQMGQGIRETQYFGPGTRLLVL.

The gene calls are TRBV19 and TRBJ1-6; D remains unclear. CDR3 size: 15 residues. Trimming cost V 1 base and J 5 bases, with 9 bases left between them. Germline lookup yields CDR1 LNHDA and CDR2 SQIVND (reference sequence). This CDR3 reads CASSIVGENNSPLHF. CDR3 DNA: TGTGCCAGTAGTATAGTCGGGGAAAATAATTCACCCCTCCACTTT.

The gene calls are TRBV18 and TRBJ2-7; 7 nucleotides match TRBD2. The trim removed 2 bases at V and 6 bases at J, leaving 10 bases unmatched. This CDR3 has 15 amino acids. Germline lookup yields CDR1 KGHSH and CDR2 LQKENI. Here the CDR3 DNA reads TGTGCCAGCTCACCAGGGGGGGGACTCCTAGGCGAGCAGTACTTC. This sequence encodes CASSPGGGLLGEQYF.

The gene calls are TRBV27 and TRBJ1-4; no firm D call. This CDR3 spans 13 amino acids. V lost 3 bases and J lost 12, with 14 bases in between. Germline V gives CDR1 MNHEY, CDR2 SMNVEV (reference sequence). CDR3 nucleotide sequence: TGTGCCAGCAGTTTCTCGACACCCCTACAACTGTTTTTT. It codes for CASSFSTPLQLFF.

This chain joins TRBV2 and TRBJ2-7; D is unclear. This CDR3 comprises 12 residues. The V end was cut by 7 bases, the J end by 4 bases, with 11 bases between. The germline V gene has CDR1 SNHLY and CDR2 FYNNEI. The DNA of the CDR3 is TGTGCCAGCAATGGAATAGAGTACGAGCAGTACTTC. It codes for CASNGIEYEQYF.

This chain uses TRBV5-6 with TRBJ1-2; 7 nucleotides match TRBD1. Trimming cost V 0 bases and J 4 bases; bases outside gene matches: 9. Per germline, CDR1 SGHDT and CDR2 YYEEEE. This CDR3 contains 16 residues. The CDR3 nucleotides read TGTGCCAGCAGCTTGGTGGGGACAGCTGCTGGCTATGGCTACACCTTC. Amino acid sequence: CASSLVGTAAGYGYTF.

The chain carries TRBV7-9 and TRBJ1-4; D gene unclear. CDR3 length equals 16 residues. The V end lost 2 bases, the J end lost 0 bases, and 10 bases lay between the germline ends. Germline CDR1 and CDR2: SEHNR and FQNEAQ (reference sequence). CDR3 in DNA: TGTGCCAGCAGCTTATTGACGGTTGCAACTAATGAAAAACTGTTTTTT. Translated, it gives CASSLLTVATNEKLFF.

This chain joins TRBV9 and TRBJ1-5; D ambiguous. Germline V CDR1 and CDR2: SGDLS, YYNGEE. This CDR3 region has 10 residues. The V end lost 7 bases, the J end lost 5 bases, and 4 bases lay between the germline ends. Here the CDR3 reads CASSDQPQHF. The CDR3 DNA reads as TGTGCCAGCTCAGATCAGCCCCAGCATTTT.

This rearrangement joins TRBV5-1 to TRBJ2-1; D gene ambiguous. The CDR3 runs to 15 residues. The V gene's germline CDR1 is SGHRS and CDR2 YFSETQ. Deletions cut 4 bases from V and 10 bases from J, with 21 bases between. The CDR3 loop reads CASSMGLRAAEEQFF. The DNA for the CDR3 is TGCGCCAGCAGCATGGGCCTCCGGGCCGCCGAGGAGCAGTTCTTC.

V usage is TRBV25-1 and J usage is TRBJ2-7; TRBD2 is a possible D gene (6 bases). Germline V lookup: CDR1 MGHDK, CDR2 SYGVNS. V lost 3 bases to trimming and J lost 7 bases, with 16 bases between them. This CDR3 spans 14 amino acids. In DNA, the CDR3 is TGTGCCAGCAGTGAGGCGGGATCGGGATGGGAGCAGTACTTC. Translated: CASSEAGSGWEQYF.